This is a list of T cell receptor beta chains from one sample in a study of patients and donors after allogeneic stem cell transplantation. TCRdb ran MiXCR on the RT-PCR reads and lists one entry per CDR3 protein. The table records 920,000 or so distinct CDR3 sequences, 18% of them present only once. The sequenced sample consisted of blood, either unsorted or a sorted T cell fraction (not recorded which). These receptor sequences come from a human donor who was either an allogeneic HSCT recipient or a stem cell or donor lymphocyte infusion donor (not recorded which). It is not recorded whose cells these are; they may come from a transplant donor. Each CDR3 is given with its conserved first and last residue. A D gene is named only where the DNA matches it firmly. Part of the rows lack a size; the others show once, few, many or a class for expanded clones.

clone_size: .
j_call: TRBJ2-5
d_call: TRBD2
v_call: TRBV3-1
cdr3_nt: TGTGCCAGCAGCCCCTCCCTCGGACTAGCGGGGGACAAAGAGACCCAGTACTTC
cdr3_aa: CASSPSLGLAGDKETQYF

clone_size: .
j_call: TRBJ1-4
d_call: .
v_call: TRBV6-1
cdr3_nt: TGTGCCAGCAGCTTGGACATGGTGAATGAAAAACTGTTTTTT
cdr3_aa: CASSLDMVNEKLFF

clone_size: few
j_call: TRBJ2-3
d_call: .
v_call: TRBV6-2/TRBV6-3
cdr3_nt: TGTGCCACAGCCGTACGGGGTGTGGCAGATACGCAGTATTTT
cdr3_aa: CATAVRGVADTQYF

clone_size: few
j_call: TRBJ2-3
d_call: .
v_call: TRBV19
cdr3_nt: TGTGCCAGTAGTAATCTGAGGGTTTCCACAGATACGCAGTATTTT
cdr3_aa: CASSNLRVSTDTQYF

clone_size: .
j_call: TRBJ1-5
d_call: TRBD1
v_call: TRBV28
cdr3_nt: TGTGCCAGCAGTTCAGGGGGTCCGTCCCAGCATTTT
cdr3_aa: CASSSGGPSQHF

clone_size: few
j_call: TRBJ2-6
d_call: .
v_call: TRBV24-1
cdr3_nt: TGTGCCACCAGTGATAGGGTCACGAGGGGGGCCAACGTCCTGACTTTC
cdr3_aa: CATSDRVTRGANVLTF

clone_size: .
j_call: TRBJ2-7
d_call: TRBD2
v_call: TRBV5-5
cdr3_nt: TGTGCCAGCAGCTTGGGGGGTTCGGGGGGTTACGAGCAGTACTTC
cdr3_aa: CASSLGGSGGYEQYF

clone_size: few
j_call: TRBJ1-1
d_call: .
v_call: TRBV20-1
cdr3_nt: TGCAGTGCTAGACGGGTGGGGATTGGCACTGAAGCTTTCTTT
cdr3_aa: CSARRVGIGTEAFF

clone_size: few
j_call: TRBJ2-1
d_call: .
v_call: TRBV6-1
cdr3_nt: TGTGCCAGCAGTCCCTACGGGACCTACAATGAGCAGTTCTTC
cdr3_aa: CASSPYGTYNEQFF

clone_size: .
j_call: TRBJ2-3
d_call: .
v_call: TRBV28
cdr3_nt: TGTGCCAGCAGTGATCGGGGGAGCAGAGATACGCAGTATTTT
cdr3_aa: CASSDRGSRDTQYF

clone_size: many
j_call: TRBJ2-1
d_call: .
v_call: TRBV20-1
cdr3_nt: TGCAGTGCTAGAGATTTGGGAGCGGTGCAGTTCTTC
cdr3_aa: CSARDLGAVQFF

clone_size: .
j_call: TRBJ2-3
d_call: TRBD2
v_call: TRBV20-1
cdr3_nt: TGCAGTGCTACCAGACGGACTAGCGGGGAGGATACGCAGTATTTT
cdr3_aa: CSATRRTSGEDTQYF

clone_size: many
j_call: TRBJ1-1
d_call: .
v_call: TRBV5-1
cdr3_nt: TGCGCCAGCAGCTTGGTCCGCACAACCGCTGAAGCTTTCTTT
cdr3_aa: CASSLVRTTAEAFF

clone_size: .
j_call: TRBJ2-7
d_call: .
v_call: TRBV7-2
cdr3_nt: TGTGCCAGCAGCTTGGTCGGTGGGACCTACTACGAGCAGTACTTC
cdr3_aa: CASSLVGGTYYEQYF

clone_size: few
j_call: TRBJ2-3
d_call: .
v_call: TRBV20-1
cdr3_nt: TGCCTCCCCAAGGCTGGCGGGACAACAGATACGCAGTATTTT
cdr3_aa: CLPKAGGTTDTQYF

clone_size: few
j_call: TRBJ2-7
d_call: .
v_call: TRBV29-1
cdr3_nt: TGCAGCGTTGGGAGGATCGACTCCTACGAGCAGTACTTC
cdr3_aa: CSVGRIDSYEQYF

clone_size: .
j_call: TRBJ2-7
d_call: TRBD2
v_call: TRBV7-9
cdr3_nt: TGTGCCAGCAGCTCCCAGCGGGAGAATTTCTACGAGCAGTACTTC
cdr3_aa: CASSSQRENFYEQYF

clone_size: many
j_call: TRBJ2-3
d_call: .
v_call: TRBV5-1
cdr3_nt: TGCGCCAGCAGCGACCCGAATACAGATACGCAGTATTTT
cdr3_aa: CASSDPNTDTQYF

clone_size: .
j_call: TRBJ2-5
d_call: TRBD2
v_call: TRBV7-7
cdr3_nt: TGTGCTAGCAGCCCGGGACTAGCGGGGGACCCAGGACAAGAGACCCAGTACTTC
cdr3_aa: CASSPGLAGDPGQETQYF

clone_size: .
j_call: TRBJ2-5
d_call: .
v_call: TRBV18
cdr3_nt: TGTGCCAGCTCACCACCTTTGGAGACCCAGTACTTC
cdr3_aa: CASSPPLETQYF

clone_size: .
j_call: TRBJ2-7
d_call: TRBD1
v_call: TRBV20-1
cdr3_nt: TGCAGTGCTAGAGATTACAGGGGCCCCGTTACCTACGAGCAGTACTTC
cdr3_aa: CSARDYRGPVTYEQYF

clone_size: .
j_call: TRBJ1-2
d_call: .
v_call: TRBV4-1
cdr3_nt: TGCGCCAGCAGCCAAGAAAGGGCAGTCCCCTATGGCTACACCTTC
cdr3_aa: CASSQERAVPYGYTF

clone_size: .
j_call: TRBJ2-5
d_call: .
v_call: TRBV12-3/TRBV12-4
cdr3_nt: TGTGCCAGCAGTCCCGCCCAGGGATTCAGAGGACAAGAGACCCAGTACTTC
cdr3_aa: CASSPAQGFRGQETQYF

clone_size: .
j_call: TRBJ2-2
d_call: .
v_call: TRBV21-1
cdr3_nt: TGTGCCAGCAGCAAGGTTGAGGGGGTGAACACCGGGGAGCTGTTTTTT
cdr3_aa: CASSKVEGVNTGELFF

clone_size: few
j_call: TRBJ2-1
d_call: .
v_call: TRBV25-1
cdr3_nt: TGTGCCAGCAGTGTGACATTGACGAATGAGCAGTTCTTC
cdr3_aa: CASSVTLTNEQFF

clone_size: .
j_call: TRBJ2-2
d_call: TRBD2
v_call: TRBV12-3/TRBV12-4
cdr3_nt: TGTGCCAGCAGGATCGGACTAGCGGGGGGGCGGAACACCGGGGAGCTGTTTTTT
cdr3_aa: CASRIGLAGGRNTGELFF

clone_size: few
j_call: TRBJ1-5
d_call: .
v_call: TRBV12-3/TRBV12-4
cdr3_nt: TGTGCCAGCAGTTTTTCGGGGGTCCCGAATCAGCCCCAGCATTTT
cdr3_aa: CASSFSGVPNQPQHF

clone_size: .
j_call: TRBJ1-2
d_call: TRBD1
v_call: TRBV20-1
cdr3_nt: TGCAGTGCTCCCCTAGGGACAGGGGAAGGACATGGCTACACCTTC
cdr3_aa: CSAPLGTGEGHGYTF

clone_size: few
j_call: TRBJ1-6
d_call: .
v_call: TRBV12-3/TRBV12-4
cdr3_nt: TGTGCCAGCAGTTTATTCGACAGTGGTCCCCTCCACTTT
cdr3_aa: CASSLFDSGPLHF

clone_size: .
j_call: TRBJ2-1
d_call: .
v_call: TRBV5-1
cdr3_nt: TGCGCCAGCAGCCTAAGACTCCCTCACTCCTACAATGAGCAGTTCTTC
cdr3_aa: CASSLRLPHSYNEQFF

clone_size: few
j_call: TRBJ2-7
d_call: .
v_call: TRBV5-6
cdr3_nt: TGTGCCAGCAGCTTGGGGGTCCCCCAGAGTAGCCCCTACGAGCAGTACTTC
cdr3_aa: CASSLGVPQSSPYEQYF